Sequencing of this T cell receptor (beta chain) was carried out in a study of identical twins. Germline lookup yields CDR1 DFQATT and CDR2 SNEGSKA (reference sequence). This CDR3 spans 16 amino acids. The V segment lost 6 bases and the J segment 7 bases; nucleotides outside the gene matches: 16. TCRdb re-analysed the 5' RACE reads in MiXCR, keeping a single row per CDR3 protein. The sample holds hundreds of thousands of distinct CDR3 sequences; more than 6.5% are singletons and the top ten take approximately 0.89%. This clonotype appeared many times. These records were also assigned to another study, of yellow fever vaccine responses in identical twins.

The rearrangement joins TRBV20-1 to TRBJ2-7; 12 positions agree with TRBD1. The sample comprised PBMCs. This sequence originates from a woman aged 18-29 years in good health. CDR3 DNA sequence: TGCAGTGCGCATCCTATACCGGGACAGGGGGCAGGTGAGCAGTACTTC. Residues: CSAHPIPGQGAGEQYF.